The 2 T cell receptor beta chains presented below share a single source sample, sequenced in a study of blood T cell repertoires in COVID-19. Sequencing used immunoSEQ multiplex PCR; TCRdb keeps in-frame clones, though not all of them. The profile shows 310,000 or so clones, roughly 90% of them singletons. Specimen: peripheral blood. Source of these receptors: a young woman with COVID-19, enrolled during active disease.

The rearrangement links TRBV5-1 to TRBJ2-3; D gene ambiguous. The V end lost 3 bases, the J end lost 2 bases, and 10 bases lay between the germline ends. Germline V gene sequence: CDR1 SGHRS, CDR2 YFSETQ. This CDR3 has 14 residues. CDR3: CASSSGYTTDTQYF. The CDR3 nucleotides are TGCGCCAGCAGCTCAGGCTACACCACAGATACGCAGTATTTT.

The chain joins TRBV19 to TRBJ2-7; 10 bases match TRBD2. V dropped 0 bases and J dropped 3; count of bases not matched to a gene: 2. Germline-derived CDR1 and CDR2 are LNHDA and SQIVND (reference sequence). The length of the CDR3 is 15 residues. The CDR3 loop is CASSIDGLAVYEQYF. CDR3 DNA sequence: TGTGCCAGTAGTATAGACGGACTAGCGGTCTACGAGCAGTACTTC. Together with reference TRBV19 and TRBJ2-7, the CDR3 gives the full variable domain: DGGITQSPKYLFRKEGQNVTLSCEQNLNHDAMYWYRQDPGQGLRLIYYSQIVNDFQKGDIAEGYSVSREKKESFPLTVTSAQKNPTAFYLCASSIDGLAVYEQYFGPGTRLTVT.